The 22 T cell receptor beta chains below all came from one sample that was sequenced in a study of response to subunit inactivated influenza vaccine. TCRdb fed the RT-PCR reads into MiXCR, producing one record per CDR3 protein. Of over 750,000 distinct CDR3 sequences listed, 21% are singletons. The sequences come from PBMCs from blood, collected around 5 days after vaccination. Receptors originate from a man aged 45-65 years who received an inactivated influenza vaccine.

The chain recombines TRBV11-2 with TRBJ2-1, with D maybe TRBD2 (6 bases). The CDR3 extends over 17 amino acids. Trimming removed 0 bases at V and 4 bases at J, with 16 bases between. CDR1 and CDR2 from the germline V gene are SGHAT and FQNNGV. CDR3 coding DNA: TGTGCCAGCAGCTTAGATCCCGCGGGATTGCGTTACAATGAGCAGTTCTTC. Protein: CASSLDPAGLRYNEQFF. The full variable domain, completed using reference TRBV11-2 and TRBJ2-1, is EAGVAQSPRYKIIEKRQSVAFWCNPISGHATLYWYQQILGQGPKLLIQFQNNGVVDDSQLPKDRFSAERLKGVDSTLKIQPAKLEDSAVYLCASSLDPAGLRYNEQFFGPGTRLTVL.

This clonotype was seen a few times. This chain links TRBV20-1 with TRBJ2-5, with 11 bases identical to TRBD2. This CDR3 has 16 residues. Germline CDR1 and CDR2: DFQATT and SNEGSKA (reference sequence). V lost 0 bases and J lost 4; bases outside the gene matches: 7. The CDR3 DNA follows: TGCAGTGCTAGAGATCCGACTAGCGGGGCTCTAGAGACCCAGTACTTC. Its translation is CSARDPTSGALETQYF.

The chain is built from TRBV11-2 and TRBJ1-1, with TRBD1 as a possible D gene (5 bases). Deletions cut 1 base from V and 3 bases from J, with 21 bases between. This CDR3 spans 18 amino acids. Germline loops: CDR1 SGHAT, CDR2 FQNNGV. This CDR3 is CASSLVVGATLRDTEAFF. CDR3 bases: TGTGCCAGCAGCTTAGTTGTAGGGGCAACCCTACGAGACACTGAAGCTTTCTTT.

The chain employs TRBV20-1 and TRBJ2-7; a weak D match, TRBD2 (6 bases). CDR1 is DFQATT, CDR2 SNEGSKA, per germline (reference sequence). This CDR3 is 13 amino acids long. Trimming removed 2 bases at V and 4 bases at J, with 12 bases between. Here the CDR3 DNA reads TGCAGTGCTAGATGGCGGGGAGTTTACGAGCAGTACTTC. Translated: CSARWRGVYEQYF.

The V gene is TRBV7-2, the J gene TRBJ2-1; D remains unclear. Trimming stripped 1 base from V and 0 bases from J, with 10 bases between. The V gene's germline CDR1 is SGHTA and CDR2 FQGNSA. CDR3 length: 16 amino acids. CDR3 sequence reads: CASSLVSLSSYNEQFF. CDR3 sequence (DNA): TGTGCCAGCAGCTTAGTCAGCTTAAGCTCCTACAATGAGCAGTTCTTC.

This clonotype appeared once. The genes are TRBV11-2 and TRBJ2-2; D is unclear. The CDR3 runs 16 residues. Germline CDR1 SGHAT, CDR2 FQNNGV. Trimming cost V 3 bases and J 7 bases, with 18 bases left between them. The CDR3 DNA is TGTGCCAGCAGCTTCCCCACCGGAAAGCTCAGCGGGGAGCTGTTTTTT. Its protein is CASSFPTGKLSGELFF. The whole variable domain, filled in from reference TRBV11-2 and TRBJ2-2, reads EAGVAQSPRYKIIEKRQSVAFWCNPISGHATLYWYQQILGQGPKLLIQFQNNGVVDDSQLPKDRFSAERLKGVDSTLKIQPAKLEDSAVYLCASSFPTGKLSGELFFGEGSRLTVL.

The chain joins TRBV6-2 or TRBV6-3 to TRBJ2-1; 11 bases match TRBD2. The germline CDR1 and CDR2 sequences are MNHEY and SVGEGT. CDR3 length: 17 amino acids. Losses at the gene ends were 2 bases for V and 6 bases for J; bases not matched to a gene: 9. In DNA form, the CDR3 reads TGTGCCAGCAGTTACCCCATAGCGGGGGGGCCGGTCAATGAGCAGTTCTTC. Protein: CASSYPIAGGPVNEQFF.

The chain carries TRBV5-1 and TRBJ2-7, with 14 bases aligning to TRBD2. In germline, CDR1 is SGHRS, CDR2 YFSETQ. The CDR3 has 16 amino acids. V was pared by 3 bases and J by 1 base, with 3 bases of the junction left unmatched. In DNA, the CDR3 is TGCGCCAGCAGCTGGGGACTAGCGGGAGTTTCCTACGAGCAGTACTTC. Residues: CASSWGLAGVSYEQYF.

The chain is built from TRBV18 and TRBJ1-5; no clear D gene. The CDR3 covers 14 residues. Germline V lookup: CDR1 KGHSH, CDR2 LQKENI. Trimming took 6 bases from V and 7 from J, leaving 16 bases between them. The CDR3 coding sequence is TGTGCCAGCTCCGATTCACTATCAAGGCAGCCCCAGCATTTT. Translated, it gives CASSDSLSRQPQHF. Complete variable domain (other parts from reference TRBV18 and TRBJ1-5): NAGVMQNPRHLVRRRGQEARLRCSPMKGHSHVYWYRQLPEEGLKFMVYLQKENIIDESGMPKERFSAEFPKEGPSILRIQQVVRGDSAAYFCASSDSLSRQPQHFGDGTRLSIL.

This clonotype came up a few times. The CDR3 DNA reads TGTGCCAGCAGCTTGGCACAGGAAAACATTCAGTACTTC. Its translation is CASSLAQENIQYF. The chain employs TRBV5-6 and TRBJ2-4, with TRBD1 as a possible D gene (5 bases). The CDR3 covers 13 residues. Germline V gene data show CDR1 as SGHDT and CDR2 as YYEEEE. V dropped 0 bases and J dropped 5 bases, with 6 bases sitting between them.

The sample holds many counts of this clonotype. The chain uses TRBV7-6 and TRBJ2-7, with 10 bases matching TRBD2. V lost 1 base to trimming and J lost 4 bases; unmatched junction nucleotides: 7. Per germline, CDR1 SGHVS and CDR2 FNYEAQ. The CDR3 length is 16 residues. CDR3 nucleotides: TGTGCCAGCAGCTTAGGCTCTAGCGGGAGAGTGTACGAGCAGTACTTC. Its translation is CASSLGSSGRVYEQYF.

This clonotype was counted between two and nine times. The rearrangement uses TRBV20-1 and TRBJ2-7, with 9 bases identical to TRBD2. In germline, CDR1 is DFQATT, CDR2 SNEGSKA (reference sequence). This CDR3 comprises 14 residues. Trimming at V came to 6 bases and at J to 2 bases, leaving 8 bases not matched to a gene. The DNA of the CDR3 is TGCAGTGCCGATTCTAGCGGGAAACCCTACGAGCAGTACTTC. Translation gives CSADSSGKPYEQYF.

This clonotype showed up just a few times. V gene TRBV5-1 combines with J gene TRBJ2-1; TRBD1 matches 9 bases. Germline V gene lookup returns CDR1 SGHRS and CDR2 YFSETQ. The CDR3 runs to 17 residues. The V and J ends lost 3 bases and 0 bases, in that order; junction bases with no gene match: 7. This CDR3 is CASSSGQGPYSYNEQFF. As DNA, the CDR3 is TGCGCCAGCAGCTCGGGACAGGGACCGTACTCCTACAATGAGCAGTTCTTC.

J is TRBJ2-7 and V is TRBV29-1; 7 bases are a match to TRBD1. Germline trimming cut 7 bases from V and 6 bases from J; bases unmatched to any gene: 12. This CDR3 contains 13 residues. Looked up from germline, CDR1 is SQVTM and CDR2 is ANQGSEA. The CDR3 DNA reads as TGCAGCGCTCTACGACAGGGTACGGTCGAGCAGTACTTC. Amino acid sequence: CSALRQGTVEQYF.

The genes are TRBV6-5 and TRBJ1-1, with D possibly matching TRBD1 (5 bases). The CDR3 runs to 14 residues. The V end lost 4 bases, the J end lost 4 bases, and 13 bases lay between the germline ends. The germline V gene encodes CDR1 MNHEY and CDR2 SVGAGI. The CDR3 here is CASSLGGVITEAFF. Written as DNA, the CDR3 is TGTGCCAGCAGTTTGGGGGGGGTAATCACTGAAGCTTTCTTT.

This clonotype came up a few times. The chain combines TRBV7-3 with TRBJ2-1; D uncertain. The CDR3 runs 12 residues. Germline assignment: CDR1 SGHTA and CDR2 FQGTGA. Trimming left V 4 bases short and J 6 bases short, with 7 bases between. The CDR3 reads CASSSNPNEQFF. In DNA form, the CDR3 reads TGTGCCAGCAGCTCCAACCCCAATGAGCAGTTCTTC.

This clonotype was seen more than once but under ten times. The V call is TRBV6-5, the J call TRBJ2-7; 11 positions agree with TRBD1. The CDR3 runs to 16 residues. Germline lookup yields CDR1 MNHEY and CDR2 SVGAGI. V was pared by 2 bases and J by 8 bases, with 11 bases of the junction left unmatched. The DNA for the CDR3 is TGTGCCAGCAGTTACCGCTTTAAAGGACAGGGGGCGAAGCAGTACTTC. Its protein product is CASSYRFKGQGAKQYF.

The sample holds a few counts of this clonotype. The chain uses TRBV10-3 and TRBJ1-2; no firm D call. The CDR3 consists of 12 residues. The V end lost 6 bases, the J end lost 5 bases, and 10 bases lay between the germline ends. Germline V CDR1 and CDR2: ENHRY, SYGVKD. In nucleotides, the CDR3 is TGTGCCATCAGGGTAGAGCCTTATGGCTACACCTTC. Its protein product is CAIRVEPYGYTF.

This clonotype showed up just a few times. The rearrangement links TRBV20-1 to TRBJ2-1, with D possibly called TRBD1 or TRBD2 (6 bases each). Germline-derived CDR1 and CDR2 are DFQATT and SNEGSKA (reference sequence). V lost 1 base to trimming and J lost 4 bases, with 11 bases between them. This CDR3 has 14 residues. CDR3 loop: CSARGSGAYNEQFF. The CDR3 coding sequence is TGCAGTGCTAGAGGTTCGGGGGCGTACAATGAGCAGTTCTTC.

V and J are TRBV7-9 and TRBJ2-1; 9 bases fit TRBD2. The CDR3 loop spans 16 amino acids. Germline V lookup: CDR1 SEHNR, CDR2 FQNEAQ (reference sequence). V lost 3 bases to trimming and J lost 5 bases; unmatched junction nucleotides: 8. CDR3 loop: CASSFKVTSGNNEQFF. CDR3 sequence (DNA): TGTGCCAGCAGCTTTAAGGTGACTAGCGGTAACAATGAGCAGTTCTTC.

V and J are TRBV5-5 and TRBJ1-1; D not certain. The CDR3 extends over 15 amino acids. Per germline, CDR1 SGHKS and CDR2 YYEKEE (reference sequence). V lost 0 bases, J lost 2 bases, and 11 bases lay in between. The CDR3 region has the DNA TGTGCCAGCAGCTTGGACCCGAAGGGAAACACTGAAGCTTTCTTT. Amino acids: CASSLDPKGNTEAFF. Drawing the rest from reference TRBV5-5 and TRBJ1-1, the complete variable domain is DAGVTQSPTHLIKTRGQQVTLRCSPISGHKSVSWYQQVLGQGPQFIFQYYEKEERGRGNFPDRFSARQFPNYSSELNVNALLLGDSALYLCASSLDPKGNTEAFFGQGTRLTVV.

The chain is built from TRBV12-3 or TRBV12-4 and TRBJ2-2; 7 nucleotides agree with TRBD1. The ends lost 3 bases at V and 4 bases at J; junction bases unmatched: 8. CDR3 length equals 16 residues. DNA of the CDR3: TGTGCCAGCAGTTTGAACTCAGGGGGACCCACCGGGGAGCTGTTTTTT. It translates to CASSLNSGGPTGELFF.